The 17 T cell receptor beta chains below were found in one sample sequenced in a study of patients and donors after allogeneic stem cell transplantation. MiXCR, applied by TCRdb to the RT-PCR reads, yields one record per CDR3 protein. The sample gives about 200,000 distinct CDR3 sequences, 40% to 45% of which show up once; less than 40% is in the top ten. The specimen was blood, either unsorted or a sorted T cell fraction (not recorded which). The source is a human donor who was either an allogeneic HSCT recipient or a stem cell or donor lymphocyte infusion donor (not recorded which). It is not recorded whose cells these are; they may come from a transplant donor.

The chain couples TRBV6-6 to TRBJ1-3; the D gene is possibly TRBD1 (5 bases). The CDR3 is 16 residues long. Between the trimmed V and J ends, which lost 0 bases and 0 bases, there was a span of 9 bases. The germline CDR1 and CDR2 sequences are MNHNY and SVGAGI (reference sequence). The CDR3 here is CASSYSTGGSGNTIYF. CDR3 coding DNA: TGTGCCAGCAGTTACTCTACAGGAGGCTCTGGAAACACCATATATTTT.

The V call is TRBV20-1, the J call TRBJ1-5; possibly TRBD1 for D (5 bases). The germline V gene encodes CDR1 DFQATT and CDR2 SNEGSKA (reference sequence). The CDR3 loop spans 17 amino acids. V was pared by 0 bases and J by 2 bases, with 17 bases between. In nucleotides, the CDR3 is TGCAGTGCTAGAGAGCCCAAAGGGGAGTTGGGCAATCAGCCCCAGCATTTT. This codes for CSAREPKGELGNQPQHF.

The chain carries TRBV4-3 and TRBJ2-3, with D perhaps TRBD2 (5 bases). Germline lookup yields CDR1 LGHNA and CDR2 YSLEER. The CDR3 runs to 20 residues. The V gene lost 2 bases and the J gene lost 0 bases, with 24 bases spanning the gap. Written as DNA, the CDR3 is TGCGCCAGCAGCCAACTAATCGGTGGGGTAGGGCGGACTAGCACAGATACGCAGTATTTT. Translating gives CASSQLIGGVGRTSTDTQYF.

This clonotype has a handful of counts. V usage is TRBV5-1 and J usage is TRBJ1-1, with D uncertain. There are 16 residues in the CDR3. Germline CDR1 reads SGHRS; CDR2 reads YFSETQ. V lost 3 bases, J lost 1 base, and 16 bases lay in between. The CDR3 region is CASSSYSGIRNTEAFF. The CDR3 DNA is TGCGCCAGCAGCTCCTACTCGGGTATTAGGAACACTGAAGCTTTCTTT. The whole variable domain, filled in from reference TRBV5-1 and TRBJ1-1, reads KAGVTQTPRYLIKTRGQQVTLSCSPISGHRSVSWYQQTPGQGLQFLFEYFSETQRNKGNFPGRFSGRQFSNSRSEMNVSTLELGDSALYLCASSSYSGIRNTEAFFGQGTRLTVV.

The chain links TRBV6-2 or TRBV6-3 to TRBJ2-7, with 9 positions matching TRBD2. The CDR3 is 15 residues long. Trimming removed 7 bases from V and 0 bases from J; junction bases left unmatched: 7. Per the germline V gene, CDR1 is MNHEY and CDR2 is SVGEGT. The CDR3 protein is CASNRFSGSSYEQYF. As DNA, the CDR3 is TGTGCCAGCAATCGCTTTAGCGGGAGCTCCTACGAGCAGTACTTC.

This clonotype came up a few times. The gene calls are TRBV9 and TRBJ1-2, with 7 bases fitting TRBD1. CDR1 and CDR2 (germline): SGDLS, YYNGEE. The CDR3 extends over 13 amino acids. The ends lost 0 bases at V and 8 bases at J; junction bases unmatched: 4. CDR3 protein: CASSVEGARGYTF. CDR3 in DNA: TGTGCCAGCAGCGTAGAGGGGGCGCGAGGCTACACCTTC.

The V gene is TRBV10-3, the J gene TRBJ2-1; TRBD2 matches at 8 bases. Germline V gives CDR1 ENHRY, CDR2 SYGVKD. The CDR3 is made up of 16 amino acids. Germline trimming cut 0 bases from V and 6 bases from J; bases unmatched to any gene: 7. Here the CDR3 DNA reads TGTGCCATCAGTGAGTCTCTAGCGGGTGGGGGCAATGAGCAGTTCTTC. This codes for CAISESLAGGGNEQFF.

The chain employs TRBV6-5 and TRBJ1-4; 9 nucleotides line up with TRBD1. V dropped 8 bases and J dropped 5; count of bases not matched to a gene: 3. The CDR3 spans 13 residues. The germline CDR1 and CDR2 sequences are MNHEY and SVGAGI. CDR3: CASADRGNEKLFF. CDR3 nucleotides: TGTGCCAGCGCCGACAGGGGGAATGAAAAACTGTTTTTT.

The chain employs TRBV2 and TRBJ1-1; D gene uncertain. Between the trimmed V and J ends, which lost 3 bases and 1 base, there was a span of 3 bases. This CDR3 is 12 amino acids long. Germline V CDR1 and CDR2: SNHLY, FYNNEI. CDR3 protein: CASSDQNTEAFF. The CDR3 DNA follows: TGTGCCAGCAGTGATCAGAACACTGAAGCTTTCTTT.

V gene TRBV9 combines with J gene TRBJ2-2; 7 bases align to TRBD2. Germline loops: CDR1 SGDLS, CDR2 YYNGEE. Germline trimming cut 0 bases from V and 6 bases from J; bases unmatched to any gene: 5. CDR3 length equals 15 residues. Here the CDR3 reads CASSVVPGGAGELFF. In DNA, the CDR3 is TGTGCCAGCAGCGTAGTTCCGGGAGGTGCCGGGGAGCTGTTTTTT.

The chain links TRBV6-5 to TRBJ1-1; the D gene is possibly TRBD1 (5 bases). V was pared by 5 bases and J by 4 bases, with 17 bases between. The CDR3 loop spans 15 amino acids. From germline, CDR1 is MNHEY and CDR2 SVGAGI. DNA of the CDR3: TGTGCCAGCAGTGGGGGGGAAGGACGGTTCACTGAAGCTTTCTTT. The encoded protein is CASSGGEGRFTEAFF.

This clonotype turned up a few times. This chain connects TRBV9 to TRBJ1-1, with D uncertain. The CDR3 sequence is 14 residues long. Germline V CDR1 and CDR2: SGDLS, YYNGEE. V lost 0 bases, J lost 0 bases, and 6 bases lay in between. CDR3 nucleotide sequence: TGTGCCAGCAGCGTAGATGCCATGAACACTGAAGCTTTCTTT. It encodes CASSVDAMNTEAFF.

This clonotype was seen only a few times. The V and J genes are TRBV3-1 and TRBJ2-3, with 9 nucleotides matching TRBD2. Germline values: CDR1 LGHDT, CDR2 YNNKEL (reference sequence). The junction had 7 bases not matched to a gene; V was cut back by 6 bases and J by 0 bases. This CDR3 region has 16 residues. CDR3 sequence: CASSTSGLYSTDTQYF. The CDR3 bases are TGTGCCAGCAGTACTAGCGGGCTATATAGCACAGATACGCAGTATTTT.

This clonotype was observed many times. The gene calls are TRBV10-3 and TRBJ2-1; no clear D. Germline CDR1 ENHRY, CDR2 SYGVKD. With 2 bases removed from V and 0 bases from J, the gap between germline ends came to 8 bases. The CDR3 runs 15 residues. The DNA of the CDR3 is TGTGCCATCAGTGAGGCTAGTAGCTCCTACAATGAGCAGTTCTTC. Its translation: CAISEASSSYNEQFF.

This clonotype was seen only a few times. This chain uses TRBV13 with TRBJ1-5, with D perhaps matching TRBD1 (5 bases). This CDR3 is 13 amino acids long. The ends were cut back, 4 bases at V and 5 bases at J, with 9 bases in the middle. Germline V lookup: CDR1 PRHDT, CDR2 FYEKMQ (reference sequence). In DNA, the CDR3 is TGTGCCAGCAGCTCTGGGGGGTATCAGCCCCAGCATTTT. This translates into CASSSGGYQPQHF.

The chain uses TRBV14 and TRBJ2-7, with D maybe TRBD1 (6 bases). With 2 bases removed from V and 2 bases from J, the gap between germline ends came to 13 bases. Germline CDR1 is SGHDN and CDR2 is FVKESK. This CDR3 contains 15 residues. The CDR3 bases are TGTGCCAGCAGCCAACAAACAGGGTGGACCTACGAGCAGTACTTC. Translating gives CASSQQTGWTYEQYF.

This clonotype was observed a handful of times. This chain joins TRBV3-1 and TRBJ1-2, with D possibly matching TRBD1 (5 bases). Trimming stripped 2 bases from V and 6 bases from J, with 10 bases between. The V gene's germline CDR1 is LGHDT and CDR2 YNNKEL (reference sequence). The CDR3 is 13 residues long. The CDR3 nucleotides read TGTGCCAGCAGCCAACCGGGGGGGGATGGCTACACCTTC. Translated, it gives CASSQPGGDGYTF.